The clone carrying this TCR beta chain was detected a few times. Its antigen is currently unknown. A much larger clone differs from this one at a single base, so this may be a read error. Germline V lookup: CDR1 LNHNV, CDR2 YYDKDF (reference sequence). The CDR3 is made up of 15 amino acids. Between the trimmed V and J ends, which lost 1 base and 4 bases, there was a span of 13 bases. This specimen belongs to a study of blood T cells in healthy people across ages. Study-wide points: Long-lived donors carried more naive CD4+ cells and greater diversity than aged donors.

With a J-beta primer mix and a sample-barcoded 5' primer, a second PCR ran about 7 to 12 cycles. MiXCR, run by TCRdb on the 5' RACE reads, gives a single entry per CDR3 protein. In the table there are some 930,000 distinct CDR3 sequences, almost 30% of which are singletons. These same records also appear under a second study, on T cells of mothers and their children. That source notes: The yield was over 8 million TCR beta CDR3 reads from each mother and a few million from each child.

The clonotype comes from a woman in her forties in good health. The V and J genes are TRBV15 and TRBJ1-2; D might be TRBD1 (6 bases). Sequencing was done on a sample of blood. CDR3 sequence (DNA): TGTGCCACCAGCAGAGGGTTGGAGGGGGGCTATGGCTACACCTTC. Translation gives CATSRGLEGGYGYTF.